This T cell receptor beta chain was observed in a study of shared clonotypes between healthy human individuals. Profiled with immunoSEQ multiplex PCR; TCRdb holds only in-frame clones, not every one. This table holds more than 2 million clones, 90% to 95% found once. Material: naive CD4+ T cells sorted from blood. Subset noted: CD45RA+ positively selected. This receptor was obtained from a man between 18 and 29 years old in good health.

CDR3 region: CASSFGEGTGPQHF. In DNA form, the CDR3 reads TGTGCCAGCAGCTTTGGTGAGGGGACGGGGCCCCAGCATTTT. This chain connects TRBV7-2 to TRBJ1-5, with D maybe TRBD1 (5 bases). The V end was cut by 3 bases, the J end by 9 bases, with 15 bases between. In germline, CDR1 is SGHTA, CDR2 FQGNSA. CDR3 length: 14 amino acids.